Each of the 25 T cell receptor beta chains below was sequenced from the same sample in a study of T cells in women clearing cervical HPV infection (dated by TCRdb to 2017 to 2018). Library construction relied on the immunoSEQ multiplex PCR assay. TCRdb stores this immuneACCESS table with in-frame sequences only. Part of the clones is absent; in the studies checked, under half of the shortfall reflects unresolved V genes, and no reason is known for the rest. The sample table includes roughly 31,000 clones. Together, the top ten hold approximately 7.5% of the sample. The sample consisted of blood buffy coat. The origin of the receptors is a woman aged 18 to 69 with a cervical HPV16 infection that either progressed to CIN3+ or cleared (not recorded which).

The sequenced part of the CDR3 DNA is TGTGCCAGCTCACCGAGGGGGACCCTGAGAGATACC. The encoded protein is CASSPRGTLRDT. From start to end, the CDR3 is CASSPRGTLRDTYTF. The rearrangement links TRBV18 to TRBJ1-2; possibly TRBD1 for D (6 bases). The CDR3 is cut off 3 residues early in the read; its end comes from the germline J gene. This CDR3 has 15 residues. In germline, CDR1 is KGHSH, CDR2 LQKENI.

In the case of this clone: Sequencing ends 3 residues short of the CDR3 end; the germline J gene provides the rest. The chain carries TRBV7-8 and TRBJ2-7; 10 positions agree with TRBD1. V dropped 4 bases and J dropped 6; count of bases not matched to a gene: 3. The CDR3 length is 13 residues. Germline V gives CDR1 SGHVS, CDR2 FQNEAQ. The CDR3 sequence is CASSWTGGIEQYF. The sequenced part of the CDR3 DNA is TGTGCCAGCAGCTGGACAGGGGGGATCGAG.

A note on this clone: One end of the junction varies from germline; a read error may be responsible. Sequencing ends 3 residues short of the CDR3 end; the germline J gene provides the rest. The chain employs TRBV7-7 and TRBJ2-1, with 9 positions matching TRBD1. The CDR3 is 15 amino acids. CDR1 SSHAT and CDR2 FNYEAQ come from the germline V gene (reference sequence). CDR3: CASSWTGEDYNEQFF. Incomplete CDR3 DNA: TGTGCTAGCAGCTGGACAGGGGAGGATTACAATGAG.

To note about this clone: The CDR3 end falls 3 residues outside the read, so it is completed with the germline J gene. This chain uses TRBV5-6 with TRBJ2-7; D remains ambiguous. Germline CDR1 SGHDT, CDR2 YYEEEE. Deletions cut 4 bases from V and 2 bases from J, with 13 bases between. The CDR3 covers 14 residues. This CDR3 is CASSLDPTAYEQYF. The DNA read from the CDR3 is TGTGCCAGCAGCCTAGACCCTACGGCCTACGAG.

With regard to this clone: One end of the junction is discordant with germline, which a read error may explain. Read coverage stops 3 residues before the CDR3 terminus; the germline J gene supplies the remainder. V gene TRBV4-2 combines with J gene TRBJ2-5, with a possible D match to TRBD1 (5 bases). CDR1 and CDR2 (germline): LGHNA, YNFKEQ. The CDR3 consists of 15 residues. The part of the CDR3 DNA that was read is TGCGCCAGCAGCCTACAAAGTGGGGCGACGGAGACC. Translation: CASSLQSGATET. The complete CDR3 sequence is CASSLQSGATETQYF.

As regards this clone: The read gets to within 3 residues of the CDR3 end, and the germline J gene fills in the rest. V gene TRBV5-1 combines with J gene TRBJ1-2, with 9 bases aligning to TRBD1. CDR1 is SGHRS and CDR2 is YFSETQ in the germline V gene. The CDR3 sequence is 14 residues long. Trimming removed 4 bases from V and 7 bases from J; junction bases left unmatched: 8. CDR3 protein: CASSPSGQGFGYTF. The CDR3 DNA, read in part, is TGCGCCAGCAGCCCCTCAGGACAGGGGTTTGGC.

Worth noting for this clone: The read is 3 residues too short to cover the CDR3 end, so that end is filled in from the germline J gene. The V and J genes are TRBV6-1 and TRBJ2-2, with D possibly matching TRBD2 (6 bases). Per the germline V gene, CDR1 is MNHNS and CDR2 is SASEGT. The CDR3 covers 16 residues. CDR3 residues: CASSAQTRMGGSPLFF. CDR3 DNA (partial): TGTGCCAGCAGTGCCCAGACCCGCATGGGGGGATCACCG.

The covered CDR3 bases are TGTGCCAGCAGCTGGACAGCGGTTTCGAATGAAAAG. This codes for CASSWTAVSNEK. From start to end, the CDR3 is CASSWTAVSNEKLFF. This chain connects TRBV7-9 to TRBJ2-2, with D possibly being TRBD1 (6 bases). Coverage ceases 3 residues before the CDR3 finishes, and the germline J gene fills in the end. The CDR3 is made up of 15 amino acids. CDR1 and CDR2 from the germline V gene are SEHNR and FQNEAQ (reference sequence).

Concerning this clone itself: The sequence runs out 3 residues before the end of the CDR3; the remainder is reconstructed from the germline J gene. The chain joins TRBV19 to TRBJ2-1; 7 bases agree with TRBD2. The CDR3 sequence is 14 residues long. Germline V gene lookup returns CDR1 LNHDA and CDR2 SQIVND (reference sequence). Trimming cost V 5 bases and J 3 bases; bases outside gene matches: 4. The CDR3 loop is CASSPAGVYNEQFF. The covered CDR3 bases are TGTGCCAGTAGTCCGGCGGGAGTCTACAATGAG. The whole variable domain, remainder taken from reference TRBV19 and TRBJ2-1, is DGGITQSPKYLFRKEGQNVTLSCEQNLNHDAMYWYRQDPGQGLRLIYYSQIVNDFQKGDIAEGYSVSREKKESFPLTVTSAQKNPTAFYLCASSPAGVYNEQFFGPGTRLTVL.

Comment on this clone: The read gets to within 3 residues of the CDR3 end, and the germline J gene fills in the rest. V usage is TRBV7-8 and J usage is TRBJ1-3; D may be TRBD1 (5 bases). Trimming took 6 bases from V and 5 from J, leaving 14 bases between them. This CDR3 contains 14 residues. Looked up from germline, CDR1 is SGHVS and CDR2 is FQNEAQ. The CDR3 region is CASSTRGGRNTIYF. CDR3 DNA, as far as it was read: TGTGCCAGCAGTACAAGGGGAGGTCGAAACACC.

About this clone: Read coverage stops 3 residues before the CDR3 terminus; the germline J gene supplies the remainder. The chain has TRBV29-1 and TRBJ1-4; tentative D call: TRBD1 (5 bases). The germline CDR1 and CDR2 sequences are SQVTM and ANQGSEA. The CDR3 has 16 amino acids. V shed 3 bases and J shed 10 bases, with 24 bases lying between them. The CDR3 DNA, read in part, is TGCAGCGTTGATCTAAGTACAGGCGGACGAAGGGGAAAA. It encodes CSVDLSTGGRRGK. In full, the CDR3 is CSVDLSTGGRRGKLFF.

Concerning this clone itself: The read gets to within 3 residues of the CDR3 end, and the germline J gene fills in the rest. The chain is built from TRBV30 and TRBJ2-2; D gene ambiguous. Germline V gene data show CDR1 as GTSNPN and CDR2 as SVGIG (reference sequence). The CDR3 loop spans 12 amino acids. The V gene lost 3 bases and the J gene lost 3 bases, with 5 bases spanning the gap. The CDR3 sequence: CAWSYHTGELFF. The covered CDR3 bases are TGTGCCTGGAGCTATCACACCGGGGAG.

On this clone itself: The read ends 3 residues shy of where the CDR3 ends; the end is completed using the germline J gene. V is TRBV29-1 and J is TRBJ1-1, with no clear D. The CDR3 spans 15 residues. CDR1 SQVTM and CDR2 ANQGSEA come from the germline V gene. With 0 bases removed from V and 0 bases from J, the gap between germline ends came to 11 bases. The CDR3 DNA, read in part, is TGCAGCGTTGAAGATCGAGGCACCTTGAACACTGAA. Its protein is CSVEDRGTLNTE. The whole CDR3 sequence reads CSVEDRGTLNTEAFF.

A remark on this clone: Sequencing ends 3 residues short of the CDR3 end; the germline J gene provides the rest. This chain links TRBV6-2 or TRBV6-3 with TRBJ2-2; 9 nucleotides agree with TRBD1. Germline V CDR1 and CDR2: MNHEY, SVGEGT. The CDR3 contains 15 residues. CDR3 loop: CASSYLGQGNEKLFF. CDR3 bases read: TGTGCCAGCAGTTACCTCGGACAGGGGAATGAAAAG.

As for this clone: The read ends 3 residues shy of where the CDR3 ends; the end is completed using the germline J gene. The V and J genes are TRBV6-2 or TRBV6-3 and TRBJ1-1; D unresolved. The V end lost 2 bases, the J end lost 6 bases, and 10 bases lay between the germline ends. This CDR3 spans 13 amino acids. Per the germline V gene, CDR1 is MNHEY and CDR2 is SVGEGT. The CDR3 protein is CASSYRGFAEAFF. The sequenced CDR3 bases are TGTGCCAGCAGTTACCGCGGCTTCGCTGAA.

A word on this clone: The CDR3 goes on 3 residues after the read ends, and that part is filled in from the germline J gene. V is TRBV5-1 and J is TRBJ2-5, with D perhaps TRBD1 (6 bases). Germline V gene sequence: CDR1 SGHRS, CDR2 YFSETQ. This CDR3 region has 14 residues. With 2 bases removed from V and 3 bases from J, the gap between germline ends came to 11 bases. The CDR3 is CASSFGQTKETQYF. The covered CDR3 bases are TGCGCCAGCAGCTTCGGACAGACAAAAGAGACC.

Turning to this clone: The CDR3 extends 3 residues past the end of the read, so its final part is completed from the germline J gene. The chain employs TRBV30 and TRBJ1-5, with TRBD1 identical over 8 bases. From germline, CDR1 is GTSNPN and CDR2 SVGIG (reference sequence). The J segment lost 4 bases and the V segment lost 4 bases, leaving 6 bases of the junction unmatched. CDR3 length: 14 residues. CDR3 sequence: CAWNLRQGNQPQHF. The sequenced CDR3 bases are TGTGCCTGGAACCTTCGACAGGGGAATCAGCCC.

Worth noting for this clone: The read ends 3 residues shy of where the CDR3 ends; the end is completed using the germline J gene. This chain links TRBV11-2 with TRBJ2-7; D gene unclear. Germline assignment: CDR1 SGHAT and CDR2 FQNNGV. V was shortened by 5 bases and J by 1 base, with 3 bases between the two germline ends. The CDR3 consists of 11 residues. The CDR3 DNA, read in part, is TGTGCCAGCAGCCAGTCCTACGAG. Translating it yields CASSQSYE. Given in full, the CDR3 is CASSQSYEQYF.

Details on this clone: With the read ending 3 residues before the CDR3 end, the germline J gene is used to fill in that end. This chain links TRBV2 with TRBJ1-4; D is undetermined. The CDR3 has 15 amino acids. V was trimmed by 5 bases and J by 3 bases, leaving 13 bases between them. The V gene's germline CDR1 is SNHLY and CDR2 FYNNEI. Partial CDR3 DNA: TGTGCCAGCAGTCCGACGGCCAGGTCTAATGAAAAA. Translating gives CASSPTARSNEK. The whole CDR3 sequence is CASSPTARSNEKLFF. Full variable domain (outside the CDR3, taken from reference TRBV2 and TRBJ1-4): EPEVTQTPSHQVTQMGQEVILRCVPISNHLYFYWYRQILGQKVEFLVSFYNNEISEKSEIFDDQFSVERPDGSNFTLKIRSTKLEDSAMYFCASSPTARSNEKLFFGSGTQLSVL.

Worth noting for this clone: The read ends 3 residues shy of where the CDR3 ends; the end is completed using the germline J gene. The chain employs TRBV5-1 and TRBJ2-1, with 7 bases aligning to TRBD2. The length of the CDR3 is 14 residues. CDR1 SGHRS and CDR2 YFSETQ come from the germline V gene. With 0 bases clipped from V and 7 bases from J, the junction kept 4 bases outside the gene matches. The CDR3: CASSLGTRANEQFF. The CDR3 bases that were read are TGCGCCAGCAGCTTGGGGACTAGGGCAAATGAG.

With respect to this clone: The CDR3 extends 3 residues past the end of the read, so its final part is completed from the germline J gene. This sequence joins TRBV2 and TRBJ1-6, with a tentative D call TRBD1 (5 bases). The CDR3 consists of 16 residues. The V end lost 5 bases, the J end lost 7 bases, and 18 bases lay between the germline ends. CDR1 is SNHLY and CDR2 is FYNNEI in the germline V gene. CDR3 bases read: TGTGCCAGCAGTAACTGGGGGGACCTTAGCAATTCACCC. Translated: CASSNWGDLSNSP. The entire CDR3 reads CASSNWGDLSNSPLHF. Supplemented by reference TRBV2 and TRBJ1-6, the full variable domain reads EPEVTQTPSHQVTQMGQEVILRCVPISNHLYFYWYRQILGQKVEFLVSFYNNEISEKSEIFDDQFSVERPDGSNFTLKIRSTKLEDSAMYFCASSNWGDLSNSPLHFGNGTRLTVT.

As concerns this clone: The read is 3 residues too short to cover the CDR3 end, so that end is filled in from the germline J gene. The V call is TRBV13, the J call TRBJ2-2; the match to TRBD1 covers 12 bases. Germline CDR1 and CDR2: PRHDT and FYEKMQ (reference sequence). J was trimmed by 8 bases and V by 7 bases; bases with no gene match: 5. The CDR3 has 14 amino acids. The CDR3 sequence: CASTGTGGFGELFF. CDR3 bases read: TGTGCCAGCACCGGGACAGGGGGCTTTGGGGAG.

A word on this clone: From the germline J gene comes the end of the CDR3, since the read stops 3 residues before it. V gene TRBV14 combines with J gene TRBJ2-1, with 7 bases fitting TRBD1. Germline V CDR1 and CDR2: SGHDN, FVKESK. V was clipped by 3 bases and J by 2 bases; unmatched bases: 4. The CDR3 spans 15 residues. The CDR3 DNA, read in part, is TGTGCCAGCAGCCACCTTGACAGGGCCTACAATGAG. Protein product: CASSHLDRAYNE. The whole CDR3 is CASSHLDRAYNEQFF.

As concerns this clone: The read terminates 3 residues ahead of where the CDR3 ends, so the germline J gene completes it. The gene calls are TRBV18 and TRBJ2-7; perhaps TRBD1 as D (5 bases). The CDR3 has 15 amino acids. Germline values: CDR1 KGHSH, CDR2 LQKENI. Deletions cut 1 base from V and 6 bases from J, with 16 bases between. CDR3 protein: CASSPLDTIGAEQYF. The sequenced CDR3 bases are TGTGCCAGCTCACCACTGGACACCATCGGAGCCGAG.

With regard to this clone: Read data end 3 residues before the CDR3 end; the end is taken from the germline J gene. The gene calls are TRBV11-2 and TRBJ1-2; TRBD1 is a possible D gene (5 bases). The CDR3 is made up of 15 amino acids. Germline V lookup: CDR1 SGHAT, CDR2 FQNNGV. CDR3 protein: CASSSTPLGVETYTF. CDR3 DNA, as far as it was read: TGTGCCAGCAGCTCAACTCCGTTAGGGGTAGAGACC.